The 26 T cell receptor beta chains below all came from one sample that was sequenced in a study of shared clonotypes between healthy human individuals. Profiled with immunoSEQ multiplex PCR; TCRdb holds only in-frame clones, not every one. Of over 1.4 million clones in the sample, roughly 96% are singletons; the top ten hold about 1.2%. Sequencing was done on a sample of naive CD4+ T cells sorted from blood. This sample's subset: CD45RA+ positively selected. Receptors were obtained from a man aged 30 to 45 in good health.

This chain uses TRBV5-4 with TRBJ2-7, with TRBD2 identical over 7 bases. V dropped 3 bases and J dropped 0; count of bases not matched to a gene: 6. The CDR3 loop spans 15 amino acids. The germline gives CDR1 SGHNT, CDR2 YYREEE (reference sequence). The CDR3 coding sequence is TGTGCCAGCAGCTGGGGGGAGGGTTACTCCTACGAGCAGTACTTC. This sequence encodes CASSWGEGYSYEQYF.

There are a few counts of this clone. Within the sample, other DNA sequences also encode this same CDR3. The chain recombines TRBV11-3 with TRBJ2-1; TRBD1 is a possible D gene (5 bases). The CDR3 is made up of 15 amino acids. Germline V lookup: CDR1 SGHNT, CDR2 YENEEA. Trimming stripped 1 base from V and 0 bases from J, with 7 bases between. CDR3: CASSLGQGSYNEQFF. CDR3 DNA sequence: TGTGCCAGCAGCTTAGGGCAGGGCTCCTACAATGAGCAGTTCTTC.

This clone was recorded once. J is TRBJ2-7 and V is TRBV11-2; D is ambiguous. This CDR3 region has 13 residues. Trimming stripped 1 base from V and 4 bases from J, with 8 bases between. Germline loops: CDR1 SGHAT, CDR2 FQNNGV. The CDR3 sequence is CASSLVARYEQYF. In DNA, the CDR3 is TGTGCCAGCAGCTTAGTAGCTCGTTACGAGCAGTACTTC.

This CDR3 reads CASSLSGKAQYF. The DNA for the CDR3 is TGTGCCAGCAGTTTATCGGGGAAAGCGCAGTACTTC. This sequence joins TRBV28 and TRBJ2-7, with a weak D call TRBD2 (5 bases). The CDR3 length is 12 residues. V was trimmed by 1 base and J by 9 bases, leaving 10 bases between them. Germline loops: CDR1 MDHEN, CDR2 SYDVKM.

The genes are TRBV7-3 and TRBJ2-5; D unresolved. Germline lookup yields CDR1 SGHTA and CDR2 FQGTGA. The ends were cut back, 3 bases at V and 5 bases at J, with 10 bases in the middle. This CDR3 has 13 amino acids. The CDR3 sequence: CASSFSNAETQYF. CDR3 nucleotide sequence: TGTGCCAGCAGCTTCTCCAACGCGGAGACCCAGTACTTC.

This clone occurred once. V gene TRBV5-4 combines with J gene TRBJ2-7, with D maybe TRBD2 (6 bases). Germline V gene data show CDR1 as SGHNT and CDR2 as YYREEE (reference sequence). The CDR3 covers 15 residues. With 0 bases removed from V and 3 bases from J, the gap between germline ends came to 13 bases. In DNA form, the CDR3 reads TGTGCCAGCAGCTTGGAGGTAGCGGCGAACTACGAGCAGTACTTC. Protein sequence: CASSLEVAANYEQYF.

CDR3 DNA: TGCGCCAGCAGACGGACGGGTGGAAACACCATATATTTT. This translates into CASRRTGGNTIYF. J is TRBJ1-3 and V is TRBV4-1; D is unresolved. Germline CDR1 reads MGHRA; CDR2 reads YSYEKL. Trimming left V 6 bases short and J 3 bases short, with 9 bases between. The CDR3 runs to 13 residues.

The gene calls are TRBV4-1 and TRBJ2-1; either TRBD1 or TRBD2 may fit D (6 bases each). V was cut by 0 bases and J by 0 bases, with 12 bases left in between. In germline, CDR1 is MGHRA, CDR2 YSYEKL. The CDR3 consists of 17 residues. Here the CDR3 DNA reads TGCGCCAGCAGCCAAGAGGGGGGCTTGAGCTCCTACAATGAGCAGTTCTTC. Its translation: CASSQEGGLSSYNEQFF.

The chain uses TRBV7-6 and TRBJ2-1; 7 bases are shared with TRBD1. Germline trimming cut 5 bases from V and 6 bases from J; bases unmatched to any gene: 7. The germline CDR1 and CDR2 sequences are SGHVS and FNYEAQ. CDR3 length: 14 residues. The CDR3 DNA reads as TGTGCCAGCAGCACAAACAGGGGTGGCAATGAGCAGTTCTTC. This sequence encodes CASSTNRGGNEQFF.

A note on this clone: Other DNA sequences in the same sample also yield this CDR3. This chain links TRBV19 with TRBJ2-7; weak D call: TRBD1 (5 bases). CDR1 LNHDA and CDR2 SQIVND come from the germline V gene (reference sequence). The CDR3 runs 13 residues. The V and J ends lost 1 base and 2 bases respectively, with 6 bases between them. This chain's CDR3 is CASSIGTTYEQYF. CDR3 bases: TGTGCCAGTAGTATAGGGACAACCTACGAGCAGTACTTC.

On this clone: One end of the junction varies from germline; a read error may be responsible. The chain links TRBV4-3 to TRBJ2-4; D is perhaps TRBD2 (5 bases). Germline V gene data show CDR1 as LGHNA and CDR2 as YSLEER. The CDR3 sequence is 13 residues long. The CDR3 bases are TGCGCCAGCAGCCGGAAGGCCGGGAATTTGGTCGTCTTC. Translation: CASSRKAGNLVVF.

The chain joins TRBV13 to TRBJ2-5; the D gene could be TRBD1 or TRBD2 (5 bases each). The germline CDR1 and CDR2 sequences are PRHDT and FYEKMQ (reference sequence). The CDR3 runs to 14 residues. V shed 5 bases and J shed 7 bases, with 17 bases lying between them. The CDR3 DNA reads as TGTGCCAGCAGCCGGGGACGGAGCGAGGGGACCCAGTACTTC. Translation gives CASSRGRSEGTQYF.

This chain joins TRBV4-3 and TRBJ2-3, with TRBD2 matching over 7 bases. Trimming took 3 bases from V and 0 from J; bases not matched to a gene: 6. The CDR3 totals 16 residues. Germline-derived CDR1 and CDR2 are LGHNA and YSLEER. The chain's CDR3 is CASSQTLAPSTDTQYF. The CDR3 DNA follows: TGCGCCAGCAGCCAGACACTAGCGCCTAGCACAGATACGCAGTATTTT.

The chain has TRBV5-1 and TRBJ1-4; D is perhaps TRBD1 (6 bases). This CDR3 spans 15 amino acids. Germline loops: CDR1 SGHRS, CDR2 YFSETQ. V lost 0 bases, J lost 10 bases, and 16 bases lay in between. CDR3 amino acids: CASSLEQGRMGKLFF. The CDR3 DNA follows: TGCGCCAGCAGCTTGGAACAGGGCAGAATGGGAAAACTGTTTTTT.

This sequence joins TRBV6-4 and TRBJ2-5; 9 nucleotides match TRBD2. In germline, CDR1 is MRHNA, CDR2 SNTAGT. The ends lost 0 bases at V and 4 bases at J; junction bases unmatched: 12. There are 18 residues in the CDR3. CDR3 loop: CASSDSGTSPPGVETQYF. The DNA of the CDR3 is TGTGCCAGCAGTGACTCCGGGACTAGCCCTCCTGGGGTAGAGACCCAGTACTTC.

V is TRBV10-3 and J is TRBJ2-2; no clear D. Germline-derived CDR1 and CDR2 are ENHRY and SYGVKD. The CDR3 loop spans 11 amino acids. Trimming removed 10 bases from V and 4 bases from J, with 7 bases in between. The CDR3 is CATRSTGELFF. CDR3 DNA sequence: TGTGCCACTCGCAGCACCGGGGAGCTGTTTTTT.

V is TRBV11-2 and J is TRBJ2-1; possible D gene TRBD1, 6 bases. V lost 5 bases to trimming and J lost 7 bases, with 27 bases between them. Germline CDR1 is SGHAT and CDR2 is FQNNGV. This CDR3 comprises 18 residues. For the CDR3, the DNA is TGTGCCAGCAGCGCACACCTACAGGGAACGCCTAGGGGTAATGAGCAGTTCTTC. Residues: CASSAHLQGTPRGNEQFF.

CDR3 protein: CASSQGGPDTQYF. CDR3 in DNA: TGCGCCAGCAGCCAAGGGGGGCCTGATACGCAGTATTTT. This rearrangement joins TRBV4-1 to TRBJ2-3; possible D gene TRBD1, 6 bases. This CDR3 spans 13 amino acids. Between the trimmed V and J ends, which lost 1 base and 6 bases, there was a span of 8 bases. Germline CDR1 MGHRA, CDR2 YSYEKL.

The chain couples TRBV6-4 to TRBJ2-1; perhaps TRBD2 as D (6 bases). Germline V lookup: CDR1 MRHNA, CDR2 SNTAGT. The CDR3 contains 13 residues. V was cut by 2 bases and J by 14 bases, with 16 bases left in between. CDR3 DNA sequence: TGTGCCAGCAGTGACGCGGAGGGGCCCCCCAAGTTCTTC. Encoded protein: CASSDAEGPPKFF.

There are a few counts of this clone. The chain couples TRBV5-1 to TRBJ1-2, with unresolved D. Deletions cut 1 base from V and 6 bases from J, with 13 bases between. CDR3 length: 14 residues. In germline, CDR1 is SGHRS, CDR2 YFSETQ. CDR3 sequence: CASSLQRETNGYTF. The DNA of the CDR3 is TGCGCCAGCAGCTTGCAAAGGGAGACCAATGGCTACACCTTC.

This rearrangement joins TRBV5-4 to TRBJ2-7; D is ambiguous. CDR3 length equals 12 residues. In germline, CDR1 is SGHNT, CDR2 YYREEE (reference sequence). The V end lost 4 bases, the J end lost 5 bases, and 10 bases lay between the germline ends. The CDR3 region is CASSQRSNEQYF. CDR3 nucleotides: TGTGCCAGCAGCCAGCGATCGAACGAGCAGTACTTC.

The genes are TRBV5-6 and TRBJ2-7, with D unresolved. Germline V CDR1 and CDR2: SGHDT, YYEEEE. V gave up 1 base and J gave up 3 bases, with 23 bases separating them. CDR3 size: 18 residues. CDR3 region: CASSLLSRSEYSFYEQYF. The CDR3 nucleotides read TGTGCCAGCAGCTTGCTTTCTCGCTCAGAATATTCCTTCTACGAGCAGTACTTC. Based on the CDR3 plus reference TRBV5-6 and TRBJ2-7, the full variable domain is DAGVTQSPTHLIKTRGQQVTLRCSPKSGHDTVSWYQQALGQGPQFIFQYYEEEERQRGNFPDRFSGHQFPNYSSELNVNALLLGDSALYLCASSLLSRSEYSFYEQYFGPGTRLTVT.

The V call is TRBV11-2, the J call TRBJ2-3, with 11 positions matching TRBD2. V lost 2 bases and J lost 5; bases outside the gene matches: 3. The CDR3 covers 15 residues. Germline values: CDR1 SGHAT, CDR2 FQNNGV. CDR3 bases: TGTGCCAGCAGCTTATCCGGACTAGCGGGAGATACGCAGTATTTT. Translating gives CASSLSGLAGDTQYF.

The V and J genes are TRBV28 and TRBJ1-2; 8 bases fit TRBD1. Germline-derived CDR1 and CDR2 are MDHEN and SYDVKM. After removal of 4 bases from V and 5 bases from J, the junction contained 6 bases not matched to a gene. The CDR3 sequence is 14 residues long. For the CDR3, the DNA is TGTGCCAGCAGTTCGGGGGACAGGATATATGGCTACACCTTC. The encoded protein is CASSSGDRIYGYTF.

This chain links TRBV11-2 with TRBJ2-7, with TRBD2 matching 9 bases. The V and J ends lost 2 bases and 4 bases, in that order; junction bases with no gene match: 9. Germline values: CDR1 SGHAT, CDR2 FQNNGV. The CDR3 length is 16 residues. CDR3 bases: TGTGCCAGCAGCTTAACTCGGTCTAGCGGGATTTACGAGCAGTACTTC. Translating it yields CASSLTRSSGIYEQYF.

V gene TRBV6-5 combines with J gene TRBJ1-5, with no clear D. The CDR3 consists of 15 residues. Between the trimmed V and J ends, which lost 2 bases and 0 bases, there was a span of 8 bases. Germline V CDR1 and CDR2: MNHEY, SVGAGI. CDR3 sequence (DNA): TGTGCCAGCAGTTACGACGGAGGTAGCAATCAGCCCCAGCATTTT. Translated: CASSYDGGSNQPQHF.